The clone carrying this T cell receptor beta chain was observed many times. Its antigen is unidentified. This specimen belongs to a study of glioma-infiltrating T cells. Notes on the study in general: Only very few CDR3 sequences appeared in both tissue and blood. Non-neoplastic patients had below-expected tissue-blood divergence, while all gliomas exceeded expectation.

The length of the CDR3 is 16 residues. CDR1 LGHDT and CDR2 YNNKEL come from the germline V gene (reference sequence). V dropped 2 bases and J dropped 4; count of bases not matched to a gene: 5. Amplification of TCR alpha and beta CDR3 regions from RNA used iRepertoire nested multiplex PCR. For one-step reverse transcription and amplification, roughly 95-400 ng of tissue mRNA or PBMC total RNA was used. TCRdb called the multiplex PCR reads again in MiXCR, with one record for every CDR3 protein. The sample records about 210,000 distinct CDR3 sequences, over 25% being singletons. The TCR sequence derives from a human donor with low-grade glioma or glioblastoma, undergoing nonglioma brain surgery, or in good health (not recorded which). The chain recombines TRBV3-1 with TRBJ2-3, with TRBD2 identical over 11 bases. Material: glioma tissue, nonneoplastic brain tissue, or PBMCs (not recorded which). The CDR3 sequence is CASSQLAGGIPDTQYF. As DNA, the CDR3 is TGTGCCAGCAGCCAACTAGCGGGAGGTATCCCAGATACGCAGTATTTT.